These T cell receptor beta chains were read from a single sample in a study of blood T cell repertoires in COVID-19. Repertoires were generated with immunoSEQ multiplex PCR, while TCRdb's copy carries only in-frame clones and drops some. The profile shows 95,000 to 150,000 clones, 81% of them singletons. Sequencing input: peripheral blood. The receptors come from a man aged 25 to 45 with COVID-19, enrolled during active disease. Both conserved end residues are part of each CDR3. Each record gives: J gene, clone size, V gene, D gene, CDR3 DNA, CDR3 protein. The D gene is left open where the match is weak. Not all rows give a size; the values are once, few, many and, for expanded clones, a class.

J gene: TRBJ1-2
clone size: -
V gene: TRBV29-1
D gene: -
CDR3 DNA: TGCAGCGTTGCCCCGGGGGGGGGAGGCGTTTATGGCTACACCTTC
CDR3 protein: CSVAPGGGGVYGYTF

J gene: TRBJ2-7
clone size: -
V gene: TRBV4-1
D gene: -
CDR3 DNA: TGCGCCAGCAGCCCCACCCCGACTCCCCAAGACGAGCAGTACTTC
CDR3 protein: CASSPTPTPQDEQYF

J gene: TRBJ1-4
clone size: once
V gene: TRBV5-1
D gene: TRBD1
CDR3 DNA: TGCGCCAGCAGCTTGTTCGAACAGGGGTATAATGAAAAACTGTTTTTT
CDR3 protein: CASSLFEQGYNEKLFF

J gene: TRBJ2-6
clone size: -
V gene: TRBV7-7
D gene: -
CDR3 DNA: TGTGCTAGCAGCCCAGGAACACAGACCTCTGGGGCCAACGTCCTGACTTTC
CDR3 protein: CASSPGTQTSGANVLTF

J gene: TRBJ1-3
clone size: -
V gene: TRBV7-8
D gene: -
CDR3 DNA: TGTGCCAGCAGCTTAAGGACAGGAAACACCATATATTTT
CDR3 protein: CASSLRTGNTIYF

J gene: TRBJ2-6
clone size: -
V gene: TRBV4-2
D gene: -
CDR3 DNA: TGTGCCAGCAGCCAAGAAGCCCCCGAGGGGGCTGGGGCCAACGTCCTGACTTTC
CDR3 protein: CASSQEAPEGAGANVLTF

J gene: TRBJ1-3
clone size: -
V gene: TRBV6-6
D gene: TRBD1
CDR3 DNA: TGTGCCAGCAGTCGACAGGGCCCTGGAAACACCATATATTTT
CDR3 protein: CASSRQGPGNTIYF

J gene: TRBJ1-5
clone size: once
V gene: TRBV28
D gene: -
CDR3 DNA: TGTGCCAGCAGTTTATTAAGAGTTGGAATAACAGGCCTTTTTTCGGAGCCCCAGCATTTT
CDR3 protein: CASSLLRVGITGLFSEPQHF

J gene: TRBJ1-2
clone size: -
V gene: TRBV5-1
D gene: -
CDR3 DNA: -
CDR3 protein: CASSWGTGSDPYLF

J gene: TRBJ1-2
clone size: -
V gene: TRBV25-1
D gene: -
CDR3 DNA: TGTGCCAGCAGTAAGGGGAACGCGTATGGCTACACCTTC
CDR3 protein: CASSKGNAYGYTF

J gene: TRBJ1-1
clone size: -
V gene: TRBV20-1
D gene: -
CDR3 DNA: TGCAGTGCTAGTGGGGGACAACACCCCTTTGAAGCTTTCTTT
CDR3 protein: CSASGGQHPFEAFF

J gene: TRBJ2-1
clone size: -
V gene: TRBV7-3
D gene: TRBD1
CDR3 DNA: TGTGCCAGCAGCAAAGGGGGCGCCCACAATGAGCAGTTCTTC
CDR3 protein: CASSKGGAHNEQFF

J gene: TRBJ1-2
clone size: -
V gene: TRBV10-3
D gene: -
CDR3 DNA: TGTGCCATCAGTGGGCGTGGGCCGCGATCTAACTATGGCTACACCTTC
CDR3 protein: CAISGRGPRSNYGYTF

J gene: TRBJ2-5
clone size: once
V gene: TRBV7-8
D gene: TRBD1
CDR3 DNA: TGTGCCAGCAGCTTAACAGGGGGTCGGGAGACCCAGTACTTC
CDR3 protein: CASSLTGGRETQYF

J gene: TRBJ1-1
clone size: -
V gene: TRBV28
D gene: -
CDR3 DNA: TGTGCCAGCAGTTTATCCCAGATGAACACTGAAGCTTTCTTT
CDR3 protein: CASSLSQMNTEAFF

J gene: TRBJ1-1
clone size: -
V gene: TRBV9
D gene: -
CDR3 DNA: TGTGCCAGCAGCCAAGGCGGGAGCACTGAAGCTTTCTTT
CDR3 protein: CASSQGGSTEAFF

J gene: TRBJ1-4
clone size: -
V gene: TRBV5-6
D gene: TRBD1
CDR3 DNA: TGTGCCAGCAGCGTGGACCGGGACAGGGGGCATGGTTTGGACGAAAAACTGTTTTTT
CDR3 protein: CASSVDRDRGHGLDEKLFF

J gene: TRBJ1-4
clone size: -
V gene: TRBV28
D gene: -
CDR3 DNA: TGTGCCAGCAGTTCTCCCCGGGAACTGTTTTTT
CDR3 protein: CASSSPRELFF

J gene: TRBJ2-5
clone size: -
V gene: TRBV9
D gene: TRBD2
CDR3 DNA: TGTGCCAGCAGCGTAGCGGGACTAGTTTCGGAGACCCAGTACTTC
CDR3 protein: CASSVAGLVSETQYF

J gene: TRBJ2-1
clone size: few
V gene: TRBV6-5
D gene: TRBD2
CDR3 DNA: TGTGCCAGCAGAGACGGGGCTAGCGGCTACAATGAGCAGTTCTTC
CDR3 protein: CASRDGASGYNEQFF

J gene: TRBJ1-2
clone size: -
V gene: TRBV7-9
D gene: -
CDR3 DNA: TGTGCCAGCAGCTTAGAGTCAGTGAGGGCGATATATGGCTACACCTTC
CDR3 protein: CASSLESVRAIYGYTF

J gene: TRBJ2-7
clone size: -
V gene: TRBV30
D gene: TRBD1
CDR3 DNA: TGTGCCTGGACCCCAGGGGGCGAGCAGTACTTC
CDR3 protein: CAWTPGGEQYF

J gene: TRBJ2-5
clone size: -
V gene: TRBV7-2
D gene: -
CDR3 DNA: TGTGCCAGCAGCCTCCCAAATCTCCCTAAGTACTTC
CDR3 protein: CASSLPNLPKYF

J gene: TRBJ2-5
clone size: -
V gene: TRBV5-4
D gene: -
CDR3 DNA: TGTGCCAGCAGCCTCCAGGGAGGCGGCCAAGAGACCCAGTACTTC
CDR3 protein: CASSLQGGGQETQYF

J gene: TRBJ1-5
clone size: few
V gene: TRBV7-7
D gene: -
CDR3 DNA: TGTGCCAGCAGTTTACTACAGGGTACCAATCAGCCCCAGCATTTT
CDR3 protein: CASSLLQGTNQPQHF

J gene: TRBJ2-2
clone size: few
V gene: TRBV12-2
D gene: -
CDR3 DNA: TGTGCAAGTCGCTTCACCCTCGGACTAGTTTCGGTTCGCGGGGAGCTGTTTTTT
CDR3 protein: CASRFTLGLVSVRGELFF

J gene: TRBJ2-3
clone size: -
V gene: TRBV13
D gene: TRBD1
CDR3 DNA: TGTGCCAGCAGCTTCGGACAGGCAGCAGATACGCAGTATTTT
CDR3 protein: CASSFGQAADTQYF

J gene: TRBJ1-3
clone size: -
V gene: TRBV4-1
D gene: -
CDR3 DNA: TGCGCCAGCAGCCAAGAAAGGGCAGGGCATTCTGGAAACACCATATATTTT
CDR3 protein: CASSQERAGHSGNTIYF

J gene: TRBJ1-4
clone size: once
V gene: TRBV3-1/TRBV3-2
D gene: TRBD1
CDR3 DNA: TGTGCCAGCAGCCAAGGGACAGGGGCCTTTCTGGAAAAACTGTTTTTT
CDR3 protein: CASSQGTGAFLEKLFF

J gene: TRBJ1-1
clone size: -
V gene: TRBV7-9
D gene: TRBD1
CDR3 DNA: TGTGCCAGCAGATCCGGGACAGGTGAAGCTTTCTTT
CDR3 protein: CASRSGTGEAFF

J gene: TRBJ2-1
clone size: -
V gene: TRBV7-9
D gene: -
CDR3 DNA: TGTGCCAGCAGGAGGAAGGGGGACGGTTCCTACAATGAGCAGTTCTTC
CDR3 protein: CASRRKGDGSYNEQFF

J gene: TRBJ1-1
clone size: many
V gene: TRBV12-3/TRBV12-4
D gene: -
CDR3 DNA: TGTGCCAGCAGCCGACGGGATGAAGCTTTCTTT
CDR3 protein: CASSRRDEAFF

J gene: TRBJ1-1
clone size: -
V gene: TRBV7-2
D gene: TRBD1
CDR3 DNA: TGTGCCAGCAGCTTGCAATCAGGGGGAGATTGGCCGGACACTGAAGCTTTCTTT
CDR3 protein: CASSLQSGGDWPDTEAFF

J gene: TRBJ2-7
clone size: once
V gene: TRBV19
D gene: TRBD2
CDR3 DNA: TGTGCCAGTAGTAGTACTAGCGGGAGGATGAACTACGAGCAGTACTTC
CDR3 protein: CASSSTSGRMNYEQYF

J gene: TRBJ2-2
clone size: once
V gene: TRBV7-8
D gene: -
CDR3 DNA: TGTGCCAGCAGCTTAGACGGAGCGAACACCGGGGAGCTGTTTTTT
CDR3 protein: CASSLDGANTGELFF

J gene: TRBJ2-3
clone size: -
V gene: TRBV27
D gene: TRBD1
CDR3 DNA: TGTGCCAGCAGTTTCTTGGTGAGGGGGCGAAGGGGCACAGATACGCAGTATTTT
CDR3 protein: CASSFLVRGRRGTDTQYF

J gene: TRBJ1-5
clone size: -
V gene: TRBV19
D gene: TRBD1
CDR3 DNA: TGTGCCAGTCAATGGTCGGGACAGGGCGGTCAGCCCCAGCATTTT
CDR3 protein: CASQWSGQGGQPQHF

J gene: TRBJ1-1
clone size: -
V gene: TRBV5-6
D gene: -
CDR3 DNA: TGTGCCAGCAGCATTCCGTTTAGGGCCAGGGAGAACACTGAAGCTTTCTTT
CDR3 protein: CASSIPFRARENTEAFF

J gene: TRBJ2-5
clone size: -
V gene: TRBV3-1/TRBV3-2
D gene: TRBD2
CDR3 DNA: TGTGCCAGCAGCCCATATGGGGGAGGGTTTCAAGGGTCCCAGTACTTC
CDR3 protein: CASSPYGGGFQGSQYF